The TCR delta chain under discussion was sequenced for a study of human gamma delta and Vdelta1 T cells. TCRdb called clones from the PCR reads again using CATT. The profile shows fewer than 7,000 delta-chain clones, roughly 10% of them singletons. Germline CDR1 is GEAIGNYY and CDR2 is EKD. CDR3 length equals 12 residues. Comments on this clone: Its ends do not fully match the called genes, so a read error is possible.

The sample taken for sequencing was naive CD27+ Vdelta1 gamma-delta T cells from blood. The chain combines TRDV2 with TRDJ1, with D hard to call. The sequence came from a human donor in good health. The CDR3 is CACATTYSNLIF. The CDR3 region has the DNA TGTGCCTGTGCCACCACCTATTCTAACCTCATCTTT.